This T cell receptor beta chain appears in the sequencing data of a study of T-cell reconstitution after alpha-beta-depleted transplantation in children. Germline V gene sequence: CDR1 KGHSH, CDR2 LQKENI. The J segment lost 4 bases and the V segment lost 5 bases, leaving 9 bases of the junction unmatched. The CDR3 totals 15 residues. Unique molecular identifiers were incorporated during preparation of the TCRbeta library. TCRdb re-called the PCR reads through MiXCR, storing one row per CDR3 protein. The repertoire holds about 360,000 distinct CDR3 sequences, with roughly 13% as singletons. This sequence was found in a human donor who donated a stem cell graft to a child with Fanconi anemia. The sequences come from PBMCs, collected from the stem cell graft. The chain recombines TRBV18 with TRBJ2-7; 9 bases line up with TRBD1. In DNA form, the CDR3 reads TGTGCCAGCTCATCACGGGACAGGGAAAGATACGAGCAGTACTTC. Protein product: CASSSRDRERYEQYF.